These 10 T cell receptor beta chains originate from one sample sequenced in a study of shared clonotypes between healthy human individuals. Clones were sequenced by immunoSEQ multiplex PCR, and TCRdb holds only the in-frame ones, with some missing. The data contain roughly 1 million clones, about 76% of them seen just once; the ten biggest clones take up roughly 1.4%. Input material: memory CD4+ T cells sorted from blood. Stated subset: CD45RA-negative fraction. The receptors were sampled from a man aged 18 to 30 in good health.

The V and J genes are TRBV29-1 and TRBJ2-3; 13 nucleotides line up with TRBD2. CDR1 and CDR2 from the germline V gene are SQVTM and ANQGSEA. The V gene end was trimmed by 4 bases and the J gene end by 0 bases; junction bases not matched to a gene: 1. This CDR3 is 15 amino acids long. DNA for the CDR3: TGCAGCGTTGTGACTAGCGGGGGGAGCACAGATACGCAGTATTTT. Its translation: CSVVTSGGSTDTQYF.

The chain joins TRBV6-5 to TRBJ2-7; no clear D gene. Trimming took off 5 bases at V and 6 bases at J, with 14 bases between the two ends. The CDR3 sequence is 13 residues long. CDR1 is MNHEY and CDR2 is SVGAGI in the germline V gene. The DNA of the CDR3 is TGTGCCAGCAGTACCCGACGGACCGGCGAGCAGTACTTC. Encoded protein: CASSTRRTGEQYF.

The chain combines TRBV30 with TRBJ2-3; the D is unclear. Germline V CDR1 and CDR2: GTSNPN, SVGIG (reference sequence). The V and J ends lost 4 bases and 2 bases respectively, with 7 bases between them. The CDR3 contains 12 residues. Written as DNA, the CDR3 is TGTGCCTGGACTACCTTCACAGATACGCAGTATTTT. Encoded protein: CAWTTFTDTQYF.

The chain has TRBV2 and TRBJ1-2; D is uncertain. With 3 bases removed from V and 4 bases from J, the gap between germline ends came to 12 bases. This CDR3 is built from 14 residues. The germline gives CDR1 SNHLY, CDR2 FYNNEI. This CDR3 is CASSDGGVGYGYTF. The CDR3 bases are TGTGCCAGCAGTGACGGCGGGGTGGGCTATGGCTACACCTTC.

The chain combines TRBV28 with TRBJ2-2, with D unclear. The CDR3 runs to 18 residues. The germline CDR1 and CDR2 sequences are MDHEN and SYDVKM. V was trimmed by 5 bases and J by 0 bases, leaving 19 bases between them. The CDR3 region is CASSPLLRLSPNTGELFF. CDR3 nucleotide sequence: TGTGCCAGCAGTCCTCTTCTTAGGCTCAGCCCGAACACCGGGGAGCTGTTTTTT. The full variable domain, with the rest looked up from reference TRBV28 and TRBJ2-2, is DVKVTQSSRYLVKRTGEKVFLECVQDMDHENMFWYRQDPGLGLRLIYFSYDVKMKEKGDIPEGYSVSREKKERFSLILESASTNQTSMYLCASSPLLRLSPNTGELFFGEGSRLTVL.

This clone appeared a single time. This chain links TRBV6-1 with TRBJ2-7; 9 bases align to TRBD1. Trimming cost V 5 bases and J 0 bases; bases outside gene matches: 5. Germline loops: CDR1 MNHNS, CDR2 SASEGT. The CDR3 extends over 15 amino acids. For the CDR3, the DNA is TGTGCCAGCAGTTTGGGGGGACAGGGCTCCTACGAGCAGTACTTC. Protein: CASSLGGQGSYEQYF.

The chain links TRBV5-6 to TRBJ2-3; 14 nucleotides line up with TRBD2. Germline CDR1 is SGHDT and CDR2 is YYEEEE. Trimming at V came to 4 bases and at J to 2 bases, leaving 12 bases not matched to a gene. The CDR3 consists of 19 residues. DNA of the CDR3: TGTGCCAGCAGCAAGGGACTAGCGGGGGTCTTTTCGCTCACAGATACGCAGTATTTT. It specifies CASSKGLAGVFSLTDTQYF.

The genes are TRBV4-1 and TRBJ1-1; 10 positions match TRBD1. Germline values: CDR1 MGHRA, CDR2 YSYEKL. V dropped 1 base and J dropped 5; count of bases not matched to a gene: 7. This CDR3 region has 16 residues. In nucleotides, the CDR3 is TGCGCCAGCAGCCAAGTTCTTGGGACAGGGGTGACTGAAGCTTTCTTT. Protein product: CASSQVLGTGVTEAFF.

This chain's CDR3 is CASSRSNEQFF. CDR3 coding DNA: TGTGCCAGCAGCCGCTCCAATGAGCAGTTCTTC. This chain uses TRBV7-3 with TRBJ2-1; D call uncertain. Per the germline V gene, CDR1 is SGHTA and CDR2 is FQGTGA. With 5 bases removed from V and 6 bases from J, the gap between germline ends came to 5 bases. The CDR3 contains 11 residues.

The rearrangement links TRBV18 to TRBJ1-2; D is unresolved. CDR3 size: 14 residues. The germline V gene encodes CDR1 KGHSH and CDR2 LQKENI. Trimming removed 0 bases from V and 3 bases from J, with 8 bases in between. The CDR3 DNA follows: TGTGCCAGCTCACCACCGGTCAGAGACTATGGCTACACCTTC. Its protein product is CASSPPVRDYGYTF.